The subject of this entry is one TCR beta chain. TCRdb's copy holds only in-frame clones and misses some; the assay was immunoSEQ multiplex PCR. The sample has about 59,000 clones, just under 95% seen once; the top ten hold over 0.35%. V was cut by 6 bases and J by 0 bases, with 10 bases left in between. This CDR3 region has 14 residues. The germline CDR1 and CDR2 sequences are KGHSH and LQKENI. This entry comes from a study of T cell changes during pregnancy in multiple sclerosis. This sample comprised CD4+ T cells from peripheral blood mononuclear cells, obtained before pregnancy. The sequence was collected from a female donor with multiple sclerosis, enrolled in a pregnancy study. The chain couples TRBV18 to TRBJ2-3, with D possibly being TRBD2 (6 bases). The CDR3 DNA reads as TGTGCCAGCTCCCGAAGCGGGAGCACAGATACGCAGTATTTT. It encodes CASSRSGSTDTQYF.